This TCR beta chain was identified in a study of shared clonotypes between healthy human individuals. Whole-study results and caveats: Larger estimated richness was generally seen in naive subsets than in memory subsets.

Each of the donors was a healthy adult who was HIV-negative and had not had a recent acute infection or vaccination. Method: immunoSEQ multiplex PCR; TCRdb's copy keeps in-frame clones and lacks some. The table has fewer than 150,000 clones, 65% to 75% seen once. This clone was counted only a few times. Its antigen is still unknown. This CDR3 spans 15 amino acids. V was shortened by 3 bases and J by 6 bases, with 14 bases between the two germline ends. Germline loops: CDR1 LNHDA, CDR2 SQIVND (reference sequence). This receptor was identified in a woman aged 25-40 years in good health. Sequencing input: memory CD8+ T cells sorted from blood. The subset was: CD45RO+ cells pooled with CCR7-negative TemRA cells. V usage is TRBV19 and J usage is TRBJ2-2; TRBD1 might be the D (6 bases). The CDR3 reads CASSIWAGDPGELFF. CDR3 in DNA: TGTGCCAGTAGTATTTGGGCAGGGGATCCCGGGGAGCTGTTTTTT.